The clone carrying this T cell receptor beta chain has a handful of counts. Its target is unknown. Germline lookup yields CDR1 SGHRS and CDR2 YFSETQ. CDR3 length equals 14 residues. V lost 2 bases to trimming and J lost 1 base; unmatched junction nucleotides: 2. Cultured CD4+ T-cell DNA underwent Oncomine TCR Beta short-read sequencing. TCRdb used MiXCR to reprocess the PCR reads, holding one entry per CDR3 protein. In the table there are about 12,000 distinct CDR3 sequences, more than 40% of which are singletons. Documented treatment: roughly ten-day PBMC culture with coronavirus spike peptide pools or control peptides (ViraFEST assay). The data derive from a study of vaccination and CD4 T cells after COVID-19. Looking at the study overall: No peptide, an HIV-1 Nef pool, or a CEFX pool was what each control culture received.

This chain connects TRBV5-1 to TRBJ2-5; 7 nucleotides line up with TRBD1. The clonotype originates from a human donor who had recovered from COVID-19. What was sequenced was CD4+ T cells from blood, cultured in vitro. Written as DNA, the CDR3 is TGCGCCAGCAGCTTAGGGACAGTCCAAGAGACCCAGTACTTC. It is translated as CASSLGTVQETQYF.